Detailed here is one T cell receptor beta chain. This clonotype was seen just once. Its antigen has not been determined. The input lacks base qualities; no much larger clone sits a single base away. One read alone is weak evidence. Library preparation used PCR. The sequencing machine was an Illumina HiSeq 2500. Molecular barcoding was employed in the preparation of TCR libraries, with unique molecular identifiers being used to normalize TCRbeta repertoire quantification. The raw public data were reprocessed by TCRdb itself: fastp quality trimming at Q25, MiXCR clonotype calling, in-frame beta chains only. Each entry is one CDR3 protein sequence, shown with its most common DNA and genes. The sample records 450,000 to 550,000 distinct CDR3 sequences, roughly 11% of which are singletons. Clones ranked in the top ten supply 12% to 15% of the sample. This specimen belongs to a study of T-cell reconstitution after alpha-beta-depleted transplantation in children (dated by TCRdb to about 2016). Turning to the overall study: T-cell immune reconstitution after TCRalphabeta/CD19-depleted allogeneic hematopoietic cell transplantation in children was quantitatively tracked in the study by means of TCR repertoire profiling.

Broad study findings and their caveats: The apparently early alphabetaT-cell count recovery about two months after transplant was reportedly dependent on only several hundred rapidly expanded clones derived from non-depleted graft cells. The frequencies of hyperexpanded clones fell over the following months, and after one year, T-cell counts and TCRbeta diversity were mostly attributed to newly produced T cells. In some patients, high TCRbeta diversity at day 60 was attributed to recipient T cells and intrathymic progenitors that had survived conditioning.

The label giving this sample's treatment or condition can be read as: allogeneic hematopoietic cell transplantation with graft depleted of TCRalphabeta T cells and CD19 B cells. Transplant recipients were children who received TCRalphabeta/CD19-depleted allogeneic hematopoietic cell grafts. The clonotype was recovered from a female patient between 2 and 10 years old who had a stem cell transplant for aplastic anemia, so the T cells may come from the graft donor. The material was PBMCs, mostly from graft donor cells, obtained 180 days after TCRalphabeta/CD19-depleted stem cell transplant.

The bases are TGCGCCAGCAGCGAGGAGTTCGGCAGCACAGATACGCAGTATTTT. Translated, it reads CASSEEFGSTDTQYF. The chain couples TRBV5-1 to TRBJ2-3; the D gene cannot be named for sure. The trim is 4 bases for V and 0 bases for J, with a gap of 12 bases between the germline ends. CDR1 and CDR2, looked up from the germline V gene, are SGHRS and YFSETQ. The CDR3 runs 15 amino acids, cysteine and phenylalanine included. The CDR3 DNA has 45 bases and is translated from base 1.